This entry features one T cell receptor beta chain sequence. The antigen is undetermined. Treatment defined: 19 received Ad26.COV2.S at low or high dose, single or two shots; 5 received placebo; per-sample allocation not given. Samples were taken on day 63 after the first vaccine or placebo injection. These data are taken from a study of Ad26.COV2.S vaccination and SARS-CoV-2 variants. General study points: Spike-specific CD8+ and CD4+ T cell responses reportedly showed substantial breadth after vaccination.

The method was immunoSEQ multiplex PCR; TCRdb's version includes in-frame clones alone and lacks a portion of them. This table has about 400,000 clones, around nine tenths appearing once. The clonotype was recovered from a person between 18 and 60 years old who received the Ad26.COV2.S COVID-19 vaccine or a placebo. The sequencing here drew on peripheral blood, taken in a trial of Ad26.COV2.S vaccine versus placebo.

CDR3 loop: CASSSLDSRETQYF. CDR3 sequence (DNA): TGTGCCAGCAGCTCGCTCGACAGTCGAGAGACCCAGTACTTC. V gene TRBV7-9 combines with J gene TRBJ2-5, with D perhaps matching TRBD1 (5 bases). This CDR3 comprises 14 residues. Trimming removed 4 bases at V and 4 bases at J, with 13 bases between. Germline lookup yields CDR1 SEHNR and CDR2 FQNEAQ (reference sequence).